This paragraph reports one T cell receptor beta chain. The data were obtained in a study of blood T cell repertoires in COVID-19. Study as a whole: COVID-19 samples collected from the United States, Italy and Spain covered acute and convalescent phases. Nucleic acid was either cDNA or gDNA, and it came from T cells, B-cell-depleted T cells, or PBMCs.

The germline V gene has CDR1 LNHDA and CDR2 SQIVND (reference sequence). This CDR3 is built from 12 residues. V dropped 5 bases and J dropped 3 bases, with 7 bases sitting between them. In the authors' workflow: Nucleated cell number was recorded as an estimate derived from reference gene primer amplification. Some clones are missing from TCRdb's copy, which holds only in-frame ones; the method was immunoSEQ multiplex PCR. D and trimming come from the DNA, and the V and J calls and clone size come from that table. This table holds approximately 120,000 clones, about 76% found once. Sequencing was done on a sample of peripheral blood. The receptor's source is an elderly man with acute or convalescent COVID-19. The chain links TRBV19 to TRBJ1-2; D may be TRBD1 (6 bases). The CDR3 nucleotides read TGTGCCAGTAGTGCAGGGGACTATGGCTACACCTTC. Translated: CASSAGDYGYTF.